The clone carrying this TCR beta chain was counted ten times or more. The antigen is undetermined. The record originates from a study of T-cell reconstitution after alpha-beta-depleted transplantation in children. This CDR3 spans 15 amino acids. The V and J ends lost 7 bases and 2 bases respectively, with 14 bases between them. Unique molecular identifiers were used in preparing the TCRbeta library. TCRdb processed the PCR reads anew with MiXCR; each CDR3 protein has one entry. The sample lists approximately 300,000 distinct CDR3 sequences; over 7% were seen once. Study-level findings and limits: In patients about two months after transplant, alpha-beta T cells reportedly arose from several hundred expanded graft clones. At day 60, the high TCRbeta diversity found in some patients originated from recipient T cells and thymic progenitors that had survived. The authors attributed T-cell counts and diversity one year after transplant mostly to newly produced T cells.

The rearrangement links TRBV12-3 or TRBV12-4 to TRBJ2-2, with D perhaps matching TRBD2 (5 bases). The sequence was collected from a female patient aged 2-9 years who had a stem cell transplant for Fanconi anemia, so the T cells may come from the graft donor. Source: peripheral blood, taken 360 days after TCRalphabeta/CD19-depleted stem cell transplant. The CDR3 DNA reads TGTGCCAGCACTGTGGATTCGGGAAACACCGGGGAGCTGTTTTTT. As protein: CASTVDSGNTGELFF.